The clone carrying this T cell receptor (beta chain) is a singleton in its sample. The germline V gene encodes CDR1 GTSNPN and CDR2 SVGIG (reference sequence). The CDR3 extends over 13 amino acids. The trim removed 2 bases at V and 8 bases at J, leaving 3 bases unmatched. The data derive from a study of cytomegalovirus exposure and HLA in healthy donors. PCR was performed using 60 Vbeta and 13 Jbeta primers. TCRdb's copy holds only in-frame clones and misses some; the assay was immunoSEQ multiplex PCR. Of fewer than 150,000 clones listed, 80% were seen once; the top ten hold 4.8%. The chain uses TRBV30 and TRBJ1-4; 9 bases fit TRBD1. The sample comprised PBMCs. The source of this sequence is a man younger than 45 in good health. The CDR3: CAWSRDREEKLFF. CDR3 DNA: TGTGCCTGGAGTCGGGACAGGGAAGAAAAACTGTTTTTT. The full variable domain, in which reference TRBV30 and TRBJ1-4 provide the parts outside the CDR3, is SQTIHQWPATLVQPVGSPLSLECTVEGTSNPNLYWYRQAAGRGLQLLFYSVGIGQISSEVPQNLSASRPQDRQFILSSKKLLLSDSGFYLCAWSRDREEKLFFGSGTQLSVL.